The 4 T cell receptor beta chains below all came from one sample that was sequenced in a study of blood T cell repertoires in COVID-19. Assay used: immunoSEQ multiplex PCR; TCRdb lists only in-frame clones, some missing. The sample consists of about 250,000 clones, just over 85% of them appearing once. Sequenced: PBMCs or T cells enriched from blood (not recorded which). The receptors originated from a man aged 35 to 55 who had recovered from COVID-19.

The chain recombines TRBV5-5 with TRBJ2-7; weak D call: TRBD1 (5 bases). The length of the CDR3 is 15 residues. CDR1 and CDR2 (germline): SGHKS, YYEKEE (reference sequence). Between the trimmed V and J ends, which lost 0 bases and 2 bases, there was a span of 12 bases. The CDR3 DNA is TGTGCCAGCAGCTTGGATCCGACAGTTACCTACGAGCAGTACTTC. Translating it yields CASSLDPTVTYEQYF.

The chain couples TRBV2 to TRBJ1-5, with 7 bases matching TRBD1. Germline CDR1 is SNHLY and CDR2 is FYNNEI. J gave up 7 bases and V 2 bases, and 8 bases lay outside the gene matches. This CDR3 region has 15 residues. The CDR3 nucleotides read TGTGCCAGCAGTGAATTTCAGGGGGTGGAACAGCCCCAGCATTTT. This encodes CASSEFQGVEQPQHF.

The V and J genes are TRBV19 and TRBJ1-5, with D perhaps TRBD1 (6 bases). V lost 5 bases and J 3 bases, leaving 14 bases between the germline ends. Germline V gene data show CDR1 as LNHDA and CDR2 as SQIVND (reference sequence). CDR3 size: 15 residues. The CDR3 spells CASSRQVGNNQPQHF. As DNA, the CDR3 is TGTGCCAGTAGTCGACAGGTAGGGAACAATCAGCCCCAGCATTTT.

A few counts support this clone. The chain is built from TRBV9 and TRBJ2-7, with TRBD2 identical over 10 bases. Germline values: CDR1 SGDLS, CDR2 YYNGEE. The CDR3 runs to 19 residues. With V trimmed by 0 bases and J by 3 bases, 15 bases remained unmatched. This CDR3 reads CASSVDEGLAGVLDYEQYF. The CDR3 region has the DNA TGTGCCAGCAGCGTAGATGAGGGGCTAGCGGGAGTGCTCGACTACGAGCAGTACTTC. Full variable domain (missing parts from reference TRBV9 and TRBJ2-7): DSGVTQTPKHLITATGQRVTLRCSPRSGDLSVYWYQQSLDQGLQFLIQYYNGEERAKGNILERFSAQQFPDLHSELNLSSLELGDSALYFCASSVDEGLAGVLDYEQYFGPGTRLTVT.